This T cell receptor beta chain was sequenced in a study of T cells in Graves' hyperthyroidism and ophthalmopathy. TCR beta CDR3 region amplification was performed from RNA transcripts. Carried out on the TCR CDR3, a first-round RT-PCR used the HTBI primer set. Via MiXCR, TCRdb re-called the multiplex PCR reads, giving one row per CDR3 protein. Seen here are 490,000 or so distinct CDR3 sequences, 15% to 20% observed once, and the top ten hold about 50%. With respect to this clonotype: This likely comes from a read error, as the CDR3 has no conserved phenylalanine or tryptophan at its end.

Sequencing input: blood. The clonotype comes from a man aged 40-55 years with Graves' ophthalmopathy.

The CDR3 bases are TGTGCCACCAGCTCCGGGACGGGATCCTACGAGCAGTACCTC. It translates to CATSSGTGSYEQYL. The chain combines TRBV7-8 with TRBJ2-7; D is possibly TRBD1 or TRBD2 (5 bases each). Germline values: CDR1 SGHVS, CDR2 FQNEAQ. The CDR3 runs to 14 residues.